The following is a T cell receptor (beta chain) sequence with its context. The method was immunoSEQ multiplex PCR; TCRdb's version includes in-frame clones alone and lacks a portion of them. The sample yields about 150,000 clones, 84% seen once. The data were taken from a study of blood T cell repertoires in COVID-19. CDR1 LNHDA and CDR2 SQIVND come from the germline V gene (reference sequence). V dropped 9 bases and J dropped 4; count of bases not matched to a gene: 10. There are 14 residues in the CDR3. Sequencing was performed on peripheral blood. The rearrangement joins TRBV19 to TRBJ2-3; 7 bases line up with TRBD1. The receptor was derived from a woman older than 75 with COVID-19, enrolled during active disease. In DNA form, the CDR3 reads TGTGCCAGCGCCCAGGGGGACGGGGCAGATACGCAGTATTTT. Encoded protein: CASAQGDGADTQYF. Drawing the rest from reference TRBV19 and TRBJ2-3, the complete variable domain is DGGITQSPKYLFRKEGQNVTLSCEQNLNHDAMYWYRQDPGQGLRLIYYSQIVNDFQKGDIAEGYSVSREKKESFPLTVTSAQKNPTAFYLCASAQGDGADTQYFGPGTRLTVL.